This T cell receptor (beta chain) was profiled in a study of breast tumors, draining lymph nodes, adjacent tissues (dated by TCRdb to 2015 to 2016). The study in broad terms: Breast cancer patients provided tumor, adjacent nontumor tissue and axillary lymph nodes, and the study compared the TCR beta repertoires across these three sources. The study was designed to assess the relationships and possible T-cell exchange between tumor, surrounding tissue and draining lymph node repertoires in human breast cancer.

Sequencer: Illumina HiSeq 2000. TCR beta chain libraries were generated by multiplex PCR amplification. High-throughput sequencing was used to analyze the amplified TCR beta chain products. TCRdb passed the public sequencing reads through fastp at Q25 and MiXCR, retaining productive beta sequences. A single entry per CDR3 protein holds the most common genes and DNA from its merged rows. The sample has 13,000 to 15,000 distinct CDR3 sequences on record, 50% to 60% of them singletons. The ten largest make up around 30% of the sample. The adjacent samples were made up of nontumor breast tissue that surrounded the tumor. V is shortened by 1 base, J by 7 bases, and the region joining them spans 16 bases. The CDR3 goes from the cysteine to the phenylalanine over 14 residues. Only the CDR3 DNA stays, 42 bases, in frame from base 1. The germline V gene (reference sequence) gives CDR1 as DFQATT and CDR2 as SNEGSKA.

Comment on this clonotype: Its antigen remains unidentified. Given a much more abundant clone one base away, this may be a read error.

Results the study describes overall, beyond this receptor: Tumor T-cell repertoires showed less diversity than lymph node repertoires and more diversity than nontumor tissue repertoires, and tumor T-cell repertoires showed preferential V and J gene usage. Tumor and nontumor tissue repertoires were found to be significantly more similar in luminal-like than in basal-like breast cancer. The conclusion that tumor T cells originate in lymph nodes was framed as consistent with a hypothesis rather than directly demonstrated. The data were considered consistent with most tumor T cells being derived from the lymph node and subsequently expanding within tumor tissue.

The rearranged chain carries TRBV20-1 and TRBJ2-5, and TRBD2 may be the D gene, going by 6 matching bases. The specimen sequenced was tumor-adjacent breast tissue. The origin of this receptor is a female donor with breast cancer. Some clones in this sample may be carry-over from other donors' samples. CDR3 reads: CSARVGEAIATQYF. The sequence in DNA is TGCAGTGCTAGAGTTGGGGAGGCAATAGCGACCCAGTACTTC.